This is a list of T cell receptor beta chains from one sample in a study of beta chain features in type 1 diabetes. Method: immunoSEQ multiplex PCR; TCRdb's copy keeps in-frame clones and lacks some. The table has 900,000 or so clones, about 17% seen once. Sequenced: naive CD4+ T cells from blood. Receptor source: a woman aged 18-29 years in good health. CDR3s include the opening cysteine and the closing phenylalanine or tryptophan. A D gene is named only where the DNA matches it firmly. Clone size is shown for a subset of rows, as once, few, many or a class of expanded clone.

TRBJ2-1	few	.	TRBV2	TGTGCCAGCAGTGATAGGGCTAGCCTTTACAATGAGCAGTTCTTC	CASSDRASLYNEQFF
TRBJ1-1	.	.	TRBV18	TGTGCCAGCTCACTGCGTACCAATGAAGCTTTCTTT	CASSLRTNEAFF
TRBJ2-5	.	.	TRBV19	TGTGCCAGTAGTCTTGGACCTAGCGAGACCCAGTACTTC	CASSLGPSETQYF
TRBJ2-1	.	.	TRBV27	TGTGCCAGCAGTTACAGGAATGAGCAGTTCTTC	CASSYRNEQFF
TRBJ2-3	.	.	TRBV25-1	TGTGCTAAGCGCCAGGGGACTCAGACTAGCACAGATACGCAGTATTTT	CAKRQGTQTSTDTQYF
TRBJ2-5	.	TRBD2	TRBV27	TGTGCCAGCAGCTCAGCGGGGCCCTCCCAAGAGACCCAGTACTTC	CASSSAGPSQETQYF
TRBJ2-2	.	TRBD1	TRBV25-1	TGTGCCAGCCGAACTACAGGGGTGGTCACCGGGGAGCTGTTTTTT	CASRTTGVVTGELFF
TRBJ2-6	once	TRBD1	TRBV19	TGTGCCAGTAGCGTGGACAGGGCCTTCTCTGGGGCCAACGTCCTGACTTTC	CASSVDRAFSGANVLTF
TRBJ2-2	few	.	TRBV28	TGTGCCAGCAGACGTGATTGGTCCGGGGAGCTGTTTTTT	CASRRDWSGELFF
TRBJ1-1	.	TRBD1	TRBV6-4	TGTGCCAGAACGTCCCGGGACAGGGCGACTGAAGCTTTCTTT	CARTSRDRATEAFF
TRBJ2-1	few	TRBD2	TRBV28	TGTGCCAGCAGTGCACTAGCGGGGGTCTACAATGAGCAGTTCTTC	CASSALAGVYNEQFF
TRBJ2-4	few	.	TRBV7-8	TGTGCCAGCAGCTTAGGCCAGGCAATCAAAAACATTCAGTACTTC	CASSLGQAIKNIQYF
TRBJ2-7	few	TRBD2	TRBV10-3	TGTGCCATCAGTGAGTCTAGCGGGAGGGCCCCTAAGCAGTACTTC	CAISESSGRAPKQYF
TRBJ2-7	few	.	TRBV2	TGTGCCAGCAGTGATAACTACGAGCAGTACTTC	CASSDNYEQYF
TRBJ2-7	.	.	TRBV5-1	TGCGCCAGCAGCTTGGGGTTTACTGGAATTAAGTCCTACGAGCAGTACTTC	CASSLGFTGIKSYEQYF
TRBJ2-5	.	TRBD2	TRBV7-2	TGTGCCAGCAGCACGGGACTAGCGGGACGCGAGACCCAGTACTTC	CASSTGLAGRETQYF
TRBJ1-4	few	.	TRBV9	TGTGCCAGCAGCGCGAGGATCGGGAGGGATGAAAAACTGTTTTTT	CASSARIGRDEKLFF
TRBJ2-1	few	.	TRBV20-1	TGCAGTGGGCGAGGGGACAATGAGCAGTTCTTC	CSGRGDNEQFF
TRBJ1-2	.	TRBD1	TRBV5-1	TGCGCCAGCAGCCCTGACAGGGGTTCTAGCGGCTACACCTTC	CASSPDRGSSGYTF
TRBJ2-7	.	.	TRBV7-9	TGTGCCAGCAGCTCTAGAGGGCGGATCTACGAGCAGTACTTC	CASSSRGRIYEQYF
TRBJ2-7	.	.	TRBV19	TGTGCCAGTAGTATCACCAACAGAGACTACGAGCAGTACTTC	CASSITNRDYEQYF
TRBJ2-1	.	.	TRBV28	TGTGCCAGCAGTCCACAAGTGGCGGGCAACAATGAGCAGTTCTTC	CASSPQVAGNNEQFF
TRBJ2-4	few	.	TRBV7-9	TGTGCCAGCAGCTTAGCCGGATGGGGAACCAAAAACATTCAGTACTTC	CASSLAGWGTKNIQYF
TRBJ1-5	few	.	TRBV6-5	TGTGCCAGCAGTTACAGCGCTGAGAATCAGCCCCAGCATTTT	CASSYSAENQPQHF
TRBJ2-5	.	TRBD2	TRBV5-1	TGCGCCAGCGGTTCTGCGGGAGCGGGCGAGACCCAGTACTTC	CASGSAGAGETQYF
TRBJ1-5	.	.	TRBV7-2	TGTGCCAGCAGCTTGGTGGAGAATCAGCCCCAGCATTTT	CASSLVENQPQHF
TRBJ2-3	once	.	TRBV4-2	TGTGCCAGCAGCCAAGATCTCCCTAGCGCTAGCACAGATACGCAGTATTTT	CASSQDLPSASTDTQYF
TRBJ1-1	few	.	TRBV7-2	TGTGCCAGCGTTCTCGCCCGAGGGGTGAACACTGAAGCTTTCTTT	CASVLARGVNTEAFF
TRBJ2-7	.	TRBD1	TRBV7-2	TGTGCCAGCAGCCCGCCCGGACAGGGGGCCAACGAGCAGTACTTC	CASSPPGQGANEQYF
TRBJ2-3	few	.	TRBV4-3	TGCGCCAGCAGCCAACATCGGGAGCTCACAGATACGCAGTATTTT	CASSQHRELTDTQYF
TRBJ2-7	.	TRBD2	TRBV27	TGTGCCAGCAGTTTGAATAGCGGGAGACCCGCCTACGAGCAGTACTTC	CASSLNSGRPAYEQYF
TRBJ1-4	few	.	TRBV18	TGTGCCAGCTCACCCCGGGGGTTCGGCCCTAATGAAAAACTGTTTTTT	CASSPRGFGPNEKLFF
TRBJ2-3	.	.	TRBV7-9	TGTGCCAGCAGCTTAGTGGCCAGCACAGATACGCAGTATTTT	CASSLVASTDTQYF
TRBJ2-5	.	.	TRBV28	TGTGCCAGCAGTTTTTTCAATGTTAAGATTTGGGAGACCCAGTACTTC	CASSFFNVKIWETQYF
TRBJ2-5	.	TRBD1	TRBV28	TGTGCCAGCAGTTTCCGACAGGGTGTAGAGACCCAGTACTTC	CASSFRQGVETQYF
TRBJ2-7	.	.	TRBV9	TGTGCCAGCAGCGTAGCGGCCCGGGACGAGCAGTACTTC	CASSVAARDEQYF
TRBJ2-1	.	.	TRBV19	TGTGCCAGTAAGGGGGTCCCCTACAATGAGCAGTTCTTC	CASKGVPYNEQFF
TRBJ1-2	few	.	TRBV7-2	TGTGCCAGCAGCTTAAGTCCATTTGGACACCATGGCTACACCTTC	CASSLSPFGHHGYTF
TRBJ2-1	few	.	TRBV11-3	TGTGCCAGCAGCTTCAGCTCCTACAATGAGCAGTTCTTC	CASSFSSYNEQFF
TRBJ2-7	few	.	TRBV5-1	TGCGCCAGCAGCCTAGGGACTTTTACCTACGAGCAGTACTTC	CASSLGTFTYEQYF
TRBJ2-3	.	.	TRBV2	TGTGCCAGCAGTGATCGGGTGGGGGGCACAGATACGCAGTATTTT	CASSDRVGGTDTQYF
TRBJ1-2	few	.	TRBV6-5	TGTGCCAGCCGTCCGGGCCTAAAGTATGGCTACACCTTC	CASRPGLKYGYTF
TRBJ2-1	.	TRBD2	TRBV19	TGTGCCAGTAGCGTAGCGGGAAGGCACCACCTGATCAATGAGCAGTTCTTC	CASSVAGRHHLINEQFF
TRBJ2-1	.	.	TRBV7-8	TGTGCCAGCAGCTTAGCGGTCCCTTCCTACAATGAGCAGTTCTTC	CASSLAVPSYNEQFF
TRBJ1-1	.	.	TRBV28	TGTGCCAGCAGTTTGGTAATGAACACTGAAGCTTTCTTT	CASSLVMNTEAFF
TRBJ2-7	.	TRBD1	TRBV14	TGTGCCAGCAGCCATACGAATGGTGGACAGGTGTACTTC	CASSHTNGGQVYF
TRBJ2-7	.	TRBD2	TRBV4-1	TGCGCCAGCAGCCGAATCCCGGGACTAGCGGGAACGTACGAGCAGTACTTC	CASSRIPGLAGTYEQYF
TRBJ2-7	.	TRBD2	TRBV27	TGTGCCAGCATCTCCGTAGCGGGGCCGGGCGAGCAGTACTTC	CASISVAGPGEQYF
TRBJ2-3	few	.	TRBV21-1	TGTGCCGGCGGGAGAAACACAGATACGCAGTATTTT	CAGGRNTDTQYF
TRBJ2-5	few	.	TRBV6-6	TGTGCCAGCATACGGGAGACCCAGTACTTC	CASIRETQYF
TRBJ1-5	.	TRBD1	TRBV7-9	TGTGCCAGCAGCACTACAGGGGCCGGGCCCCAGCATTTT	CASSTTGAGPQHF
TRBJ1-1	.	.	TRBV18	TGTGCCAGCTCACCAAGGACGGGCACTGAAGCTTTCTTT	CASSPRTGTEAFF
TRBJ2-5	.	.	TRBV28	TGTGCCAGCAGTTCCTCTAAAGAGACCCAGTACTTC	CASSSSKETQYF